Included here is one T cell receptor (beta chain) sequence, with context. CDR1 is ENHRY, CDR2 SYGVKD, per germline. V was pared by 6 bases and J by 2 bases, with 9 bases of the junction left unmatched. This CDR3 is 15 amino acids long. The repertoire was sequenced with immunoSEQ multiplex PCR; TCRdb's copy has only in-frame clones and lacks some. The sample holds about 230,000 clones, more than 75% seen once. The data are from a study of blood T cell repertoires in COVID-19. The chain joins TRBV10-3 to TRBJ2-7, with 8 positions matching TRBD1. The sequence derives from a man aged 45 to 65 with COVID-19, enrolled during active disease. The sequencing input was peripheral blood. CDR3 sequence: CAISATGGGTYEQYF. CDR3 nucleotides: TGTGCCATCAGCGCCACAGGGGGAGGAACCTACGAGCAGTACTTC.